This is a list of T cell receptor beta chains from one sample in a study of blood T cell repertoires in COVID-19. Here immunoSEQ multiplex PCR was the method, and the copy in TCRdb shows in-frame clones only, minus some. The sample shows hundreds of thousands of clones, roughly 90% of them seen only once. The source material was PBMCs or T cells enriched from blood (not recorded which). The source of these receptors is a woman between 25 and 40 years old who had recovered from COVID-19. The CDR3 runs from the conserved cysteine through the conserved F or W. The order of the fields is J gene, CDR3 length, V gene, CDR3 protein.

TRBJ2-3	14	TRBV3-1/TRBV3-2	CASSHSGGLQAQYF
TRBJ2-1	15	TRBV9	CASSVLGGAYNEQFF
TRBJ2-2	18	TRBV5-1	CASSLMGLAGGLTGELFF
TRBJ1-5	16	TRBV4-1	CASSQGESGGNQPQHF
TRBJ1-1	15	TRBV3-1/TRBV3-2	CASSPSFPGNTEAFF
TRBJ1-3	14	TRBV5-1	CASSPVSSGNTIYF
TRBJ2-2	16	TRBV19	CATHNLASGDTGELFF
TRBJ2-1	13	TRBV19	CASSEVAGDEQFF
TRBJ1-4	14	TRBV7-9	CASSLEGGSVKLFF
TRBJ1-4	14	TRBV6-1	CASSDRTGGEKLFF
TRBJ2-7	16	TRBV6-5	CASSSRTSGSLYEQYF
TRBJ1-1	12	TRBV29-1	CSVGARFTEAFF
TRBJ1-5	14	TRBV19	CASRADSHNQPQHF
TRBJ1-2	14	TRBV19	CASSAWTGGYGYTF
TRBJ2-3	14	TRBV5-1	CASSLDRGGDTQYF
TRBJ2-5	15	TRBV19	CASSRDRGREETQYF
TRBJ1-3	15	TRBV4-2	CASSQLQGAGNTIYF
TRBJ2-7	14	TRBV20-1	CSASRASGTYEQYF
TRBJ1-3	15	TRBV18	CASSQGLVAGNTIYF
TRBJ2-3	16	TRBV9	CASSSFDTYSTDTQYF
TRBJ2-7	13	TRBV24-1	CATSDPLLYEQYF
TRBJ1-6	15	TRBV11-1	CASSLRDNVNSPLHF
TRBJ2-1	18	TRBV27	CASSPFAASGSVGNEQFF
TRBJ2-2	17	TRBV28	CASSLIKGQGMTGELFF